The clone carrying this T cell receptor (beta chain) was counted a few times. As yet, its antigen is unknown. TCRdb's copy holds only in-frame clones and misses some; the assay was immunoSEQ multiplex PCR. Found here are roughly 110,000 clones, around 90% of them singletons; the top ten hold approximately 7%. The source of the sample is a study of T cell responses to AZD1222 COVID-19 vaccine. Study conclusions and caveats: Spike-specific TCR breadth and depth were elevated following two AZD1222 doses. Targets within unmutated variant regions were reportedly found for nearly half of spike-specific TCRs.

This CDR3 is 13 amino acids long. V gave up 3 bases and J gave up 6 bases, with 9 bases separating them. Germline V gene sequence: CDR1 SGDLS, CDR2 YYNGEE. Source: peripheral blood, taken on day 0 of AZD1222 vaccination. This chain links TRBV9 with TRBJ2-2, with unresolved D. The clonotype was recovered from an adult in good health. CDR3: CASSAYPAGELFF. CDR3 sequence (DNA): TGTGCCAGCAGCGCCTACCCAGCCGGGGAGCTGTTTTTT.